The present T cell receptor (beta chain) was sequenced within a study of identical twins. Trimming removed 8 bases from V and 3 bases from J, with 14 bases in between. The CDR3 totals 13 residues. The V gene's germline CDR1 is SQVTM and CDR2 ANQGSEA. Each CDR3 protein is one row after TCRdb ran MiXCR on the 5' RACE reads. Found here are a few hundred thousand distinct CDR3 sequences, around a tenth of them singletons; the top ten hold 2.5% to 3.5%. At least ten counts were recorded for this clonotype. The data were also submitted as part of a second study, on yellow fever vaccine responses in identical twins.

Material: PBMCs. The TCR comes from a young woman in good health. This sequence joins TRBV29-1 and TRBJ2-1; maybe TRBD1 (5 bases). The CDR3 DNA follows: TGCAGCCCCTCGCGGCAGGGCTACAATGAGCAGTTCTTC. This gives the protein CSPSRQGYNEQFF.